Below are 9 T cell receptor beta chains sequenced from a single sample in a study of T-cell reconstitution after alpha-beta-depleted transplantation in children (dated by TCRdb to the mid-2010s). The sample's treatment or condition label, in plain terms: allogeneic hematopoietic cell transplantation with graft depleted of TCRalphabeta T cells and CD19 B cells. Libraries were built with PCR. Instrument on record: Illumina HiSeq 2500. Molecular barcoding was employed in the preparation of TCR libraries, with unique molecular identifiers being used to normalize TCRbeta repertoire quantification. TCRdb trimmed public reads at Q25 via fastp, called clones via MiXCR and kept in-frame beta chains. Rows matching on CDR3 protein sequence are summarized as one entry with the most common DNA and genes. The table for this sample lists approximately 490,000 distinct CDR3 sequences; over 9.5% of them were counted only once. The ten largest clones add up to approximately 2% of the sample.

The sample was PBMCs, taken before TCRalphabeta/CD19-depleted stem cell transplant. These receptors were obtained from a child aged 2 to 9 with inherited bone marrow failure, due to receive a stem cell transplant.

This clonotype has a count of ten or more. The chain has TRBV12-3 or TRBV12-4 and TRBJ2-1, with a tentative D call TRBD2 (7 bases). The CDR3 runs 16 residues. The ends were cut back, 3 bases at V and 6 bases at J, with 18 bases in the middle. CDR3 DNA: TGTGCCAGCAGTTTGCCCGAAGGGGAGGGGGTCAATGAGCAGTTCTTC. Translated: CASSLPEGEGVNEQFF.

This clonotype was observed many times. V is TRBV7-9 and J is TRBJ2-1; tentative D call: TRBD2 (5 bases). Per the germline V gene, CDR1 is SEHNR and CDR2 is FQNEAQ (reference sequence). The CDR3 is made up of 16 amino acids. V lost 5 bases to trimming and J lost 0 bases, with 14 bases between them. The CDR3 region is CASSPIGIFSYNEQFF. The CDR3 nucleotides are TGTGCCAGCAGCCCCATCGGGATTTTCTCCTACAATGAGCAGTTCTTC.

This clonotype was seen many times. This chain uses TRBV6-1 with TRBJ2-7; 7 bases fit TRBD1. This CDR3 comprises 15 residues. After removal of 6 bases from V and 2 bases from J, the junction contained 10 bases not matched to a gene. The V gene's germline CDR1 is MNHNS and CDR2 SASEGT. The CDR3 region has the DNA TGTGCCAGCAGCCCACCCGGGACAGCCACCTACGAGCAGTACTTC. Residues: CASSPPGTATYEQYF.

This clonotype was counted at least ten times. The rearrangement uses TRBV29-1 and TRBJ2-1; 7 bases map to TRBD2. This CDR3 is 16 amino acids long. In germline, CDR1 is SQVTM, CDR2 ANQGSEA. V was pared by 3 bases and J by 1 base, with 9 bases of the junction left unmatched. The CDR3 sequence: CSVETTSKESYNEQFF. The CDR3 bases are TGCAGCGTTGAGACGACTAGCAAAGAATCCTACAATGAGCAGTTCTTC.

This clonotype was seen at least ten times. V is TRBV7-9 and J is TRBJ2-1; tentatively, D is TRBD2 (7 bases). The germline gives CDR1 SEHNR, CDR2 FQNEAQ (reference sequence). This CDR3 comprises 16 residues. V was shortened by 5 bases and J by 6 bases, with 20 bases between the two germline ends. This CDR3 is CASSRGARLAGNEQFF. The CDR3 region has the DNA TGTGCCAGCAGCCGGGGGGCCCGACTAGCAGGCAATGAGCAGTTCTTC.

The V and J genes are TRBV7-2 and TRBJ2-1; 7 bases are shared with TRBD1. Germline loops: CDR1 SGHTA, CDR2 FQGNSA. The ends lost 2 bases at V and 8 bases at J; junction bases unmatched: 9. The CDR3 consists of 15 residues. As DNA, the CDR3 is TGTGCCAGCAGCTTATTGACAGGGTCGAGCGATGAGCAGTTCTTC. The encoded protein is CASSLLTGSSDEQFF.

In this sample, this clonotype turned up many times. The chain couples TRBV20-1 to TRBJ2-1, with D uncertain. The CDR3 length is 13 residues. Germline V gene lookup returns CDR1 DFQATT and CDR2 SNEGSKA (reference sequence). Trimming left V 6 bases short and J 5 bases short, with 14 bases between. In DNA form, the CDR3 reads TGCAGTGCGCCTGACTTGGACCACAATGAGCAGTTCTTC. Protein: CSAPDLDHNEQFF.

The table lists this clonotype with many counts. The chain is built from TRBV7-2 and TRBJ2-3; a weak D match, TRBD1 (6 bases). The CDR3 sequence is 14 residues long. Deletions cut 3 bases from V and 2 bases from J, with 9 bases between. Germline loops: CDR1 SGHTA, CDR2 FQGNSA. The CDR3 is CASSFDRFTDTQYF. Written as DNA, the CDR3 is TGTGCCAGCAGCTTTGACAGGTTCACAGATACGCAGTATTTT. Looking up the rest from reference TRBV7-2 and TRBJ2-3 gives the full variable domain: GAGVSQSPSNKVTEKGKDVELRCDPISGHTALYWYRQSLGQGLEFLIYFQGNSAPDKSGLPSDRFSAERTGGSVSTLTIQRTQQEDSAVYLCASSFDRFTDTQYFGPGTRLTVL.

This clonotype was counted many times. The chain combines TRBV12-3 or TRBV12-4 with TRBJ2-7, with D uncertain. Trimming removed 7 bases at V and 0 bases at J, with 22 bases between. The CDR3 consists of 17 residues. In DNA form, the CDR3 reads TGTGCCAGCAATCCCGCTGTAGGACCCCAGAGCTCCTACGAGCAGTACTTC. Its translation is CASNPAVGPQSSYEQYF.